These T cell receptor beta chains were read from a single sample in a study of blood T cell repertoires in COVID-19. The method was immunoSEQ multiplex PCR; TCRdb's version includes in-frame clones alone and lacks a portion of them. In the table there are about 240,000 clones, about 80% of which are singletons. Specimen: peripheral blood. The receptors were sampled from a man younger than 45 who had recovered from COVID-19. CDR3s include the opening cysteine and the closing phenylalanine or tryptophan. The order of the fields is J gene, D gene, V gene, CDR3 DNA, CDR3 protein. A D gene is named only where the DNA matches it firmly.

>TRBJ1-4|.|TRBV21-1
TGTGCCAGCAGGACGGGACAGGCGAATGAAAAACTGTTTTTT
CASRTGQANEKLFF
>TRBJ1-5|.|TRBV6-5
TGTGCCAGCAGTCCTAGACCCGGGGGGGACCAGCCCCAGCATTTT
CASSPRPGGDQPQHF
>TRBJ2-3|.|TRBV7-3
TGTGCCAGCAGTAGTGTGAACACAGATACGCAGTATTTT
CASSSVNTDTQYF
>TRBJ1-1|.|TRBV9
TGTGCCAGCAGTGATCAGGGCAGCACTGAAGCTTTCTTT
CASSDQGSTEAFF
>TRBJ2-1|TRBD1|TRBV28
TGTGCCAGCACCTACCGGGACAGGGGGCTGGATGAGCAGTTCTTC
CASTYRDRGLDEQFF
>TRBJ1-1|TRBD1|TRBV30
TGTGCCTGGAGTGTCCTCCCCGGGACAGGGGGCGCCCTGAACACTGAAGCTTTCTTT
CAWSVLPGTGGALNTEAFF
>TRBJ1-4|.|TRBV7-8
TGTGCCAGCAGCTTTGTATTGGGTGGGCACGAAAAACTGTTTTTT
CASSFVLGGHEKLFF
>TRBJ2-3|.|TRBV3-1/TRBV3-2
TGTGCCAGCAGCGGAGGAGGGGATACGCAGTATTTT
CASSGGGDTQYF
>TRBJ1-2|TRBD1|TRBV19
TGTGCCAGTGGCGGGACAGGGGCGGCCTATGGCTACACCTTC
CASGGTGAAYGYTF
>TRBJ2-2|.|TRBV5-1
TGCGCCAGCAGCGGCCAGGGACATACGAACACCGGGGAGCTGTTTTTT
CASSGQGHTNTGELFF